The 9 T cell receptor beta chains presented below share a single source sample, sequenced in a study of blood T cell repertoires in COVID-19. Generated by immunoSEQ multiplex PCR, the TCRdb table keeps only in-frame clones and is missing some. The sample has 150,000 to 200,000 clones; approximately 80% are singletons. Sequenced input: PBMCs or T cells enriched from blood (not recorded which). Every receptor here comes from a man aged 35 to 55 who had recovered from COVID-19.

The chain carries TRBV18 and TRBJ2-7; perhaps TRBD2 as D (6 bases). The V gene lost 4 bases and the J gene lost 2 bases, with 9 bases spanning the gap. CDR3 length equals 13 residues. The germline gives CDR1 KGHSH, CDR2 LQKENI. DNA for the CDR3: TGTGCCAGCTCACGGGGACTTACCTACGAGCAGTACGTC. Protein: CASSRGLTYEQYV.

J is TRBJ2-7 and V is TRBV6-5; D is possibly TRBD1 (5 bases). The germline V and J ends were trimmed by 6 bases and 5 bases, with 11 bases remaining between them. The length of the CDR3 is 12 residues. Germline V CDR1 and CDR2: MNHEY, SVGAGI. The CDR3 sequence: CASSLRVHEQYV. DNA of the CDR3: TGTGCCAGCAGCCTCAGGGTCCACGAGCAGTACGTC.

CDR3 sequence reads: CASSPGQSLSGNTIYF. Here the CDR3 DNA reads TGTGCCAGCAGCCCCGGACAGAGCCTATCTGGAAACACCATATATTTT. V gene TRBV7-7 combines with J gene TRBJ1-3; maybe TRBD1 (6 bases). From germline, CDR1 is SSHAT and CDR2 FNYEAQ (reference sequence). Trimming took off 5 bases at V and 1 base at J, with 15 bases between the two ends. The CDR3 has 16 residues.

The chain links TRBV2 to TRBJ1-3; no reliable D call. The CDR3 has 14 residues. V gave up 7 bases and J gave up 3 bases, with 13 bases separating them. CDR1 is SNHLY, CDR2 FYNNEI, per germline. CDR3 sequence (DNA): TGTGCCAGCACCCGTCTGCCGGGTGGAAACACCATATATTTT. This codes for CASTRLPGGNTIYF.

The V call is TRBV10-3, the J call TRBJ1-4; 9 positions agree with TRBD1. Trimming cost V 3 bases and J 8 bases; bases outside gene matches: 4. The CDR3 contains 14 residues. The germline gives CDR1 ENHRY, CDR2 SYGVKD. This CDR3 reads CAISDGTGLEKLFF. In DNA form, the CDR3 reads TGTGCCATCAGTGACGGGACAGGGTTAGAAAAACTGTTTTTT.

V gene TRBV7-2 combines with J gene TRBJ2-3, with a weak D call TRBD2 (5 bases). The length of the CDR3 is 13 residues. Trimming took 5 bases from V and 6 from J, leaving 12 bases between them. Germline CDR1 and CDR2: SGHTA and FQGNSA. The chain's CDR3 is CASSLQLEDTQYF. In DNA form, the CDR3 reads TGTGCCAGCAGCCTTCAACTAGAGGATACGCAGTATTTT.

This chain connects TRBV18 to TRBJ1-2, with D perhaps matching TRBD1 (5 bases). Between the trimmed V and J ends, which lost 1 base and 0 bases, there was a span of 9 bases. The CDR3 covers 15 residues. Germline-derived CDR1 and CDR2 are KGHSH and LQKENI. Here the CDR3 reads CASSPQAGSNYGYTF. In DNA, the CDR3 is TGTGCCAGCTCACCACAGGCAGGGTCTAACTATGGCTACACCTTC. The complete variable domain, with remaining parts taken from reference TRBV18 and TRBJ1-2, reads NAGVMQNPRHLVRRRGQEARLRCSPMKGHSHVYWYRQLPEEGLKFMVYLQKENIIDESGMPKERFSAEFPKEGPSILRIQQVVRGDSAAYFCASSPQAGSNYGYTFGSGTRLTVV.

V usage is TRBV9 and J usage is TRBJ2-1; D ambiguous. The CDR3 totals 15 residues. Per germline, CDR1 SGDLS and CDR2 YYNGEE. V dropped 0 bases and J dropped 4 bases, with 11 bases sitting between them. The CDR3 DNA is TGTGCCAGCAGCGTAGATGGAGCAGTGTACAATGAGCAGTTCTTC. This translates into CASSVDGAVYNEQFF.

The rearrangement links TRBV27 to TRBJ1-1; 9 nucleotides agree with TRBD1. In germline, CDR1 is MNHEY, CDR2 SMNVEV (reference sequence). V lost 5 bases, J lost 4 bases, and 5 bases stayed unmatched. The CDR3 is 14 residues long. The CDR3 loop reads CASSPDRGGTEAFF. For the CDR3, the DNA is TGTGCCAGCAGTCCCGACAGGGGGGGCACTGAAGCTTTCTTT.